This TCR beta chain was documented in a study of T-cell reconstitution after alpha-beta-depleted transplantation in children. Notes on the study in general: One year post-transplant, T-cell counts and diversity were largely derived from T cells produced anew. At day 60, the high TCRbeta diversity found in some patients originated from recipient T cells and thymic progenitors that had survived. Roughly two months post-transplant, alpha-beta T cells reportedly originated from several hundred graft clones that had expanded.

Unique molecular identifiers were used in preparing the TCRbeta library. TCRdb analysed the PCR reads with MiXCR anew, one entry per CDR3 protein. Of 500,000 to 750,000 distinct CDR3 sequences in the sample, 25% to 30% are singletons; the top ten hold less than 40%. On this clonotype itself: What it binds is not known.

Germline assignment: CDR1 LNHDA and CDR2 SQIVND (reference sequence). CDR3 length: 16 residues. V was pared by 1 base and J by 0 bases, with 7 bases between. The chain has TRBV19 and TRBJ2-6; D remains ambiguous. Sequenced here: PBMCs, sampled before TCRalphabeta/CD19-depleted stem cell transplant. The receptor was derived from a boy under two years old with Wiskott-Aldrich syndrome, due to receive a stem cell transplant. The CDR3 spells CASSIGSHSGANVLTF. The CDR3 DNA is TGTGCCAGTAGTATAGGTTCGCACTCTGGGGCCAACGTCCTGACTTTC.